These 21 T cell receptor beta chains were all obtained from the same sample, sequenced in a study of T cell responses to AZD1222 COVID-19 vaccine. Repertoires were generated with immunoSEQ multiplex PCR, while TCRdb's copy carries only in-frame clones and drops some. The table records roughly 140,000 clones, 85% to 90% of them present only once. Sequencing was performed on peripheral blood, taken 28 days after the second AZD1222 dose. These receptors came from an adult who received the AZD1222 COVID-19 vaccine.

This clone came up once. CDR3 protein: CASSQGFYGYTF. CDR3 DNA sequence: TGTGCCAGCAGTCAGGGGTTCTATGGCTACACCTTC. V is TRBV28 and J is TRBJ1-2, with a possible D match to TRBD1 (6 bases). There are 12 residues in the CDR3. With 5 bases removed from V and 4 bases from J, the gap between germline ends came to 8 bases. Germline values: CDR1 MDHEN, CDR2 SYDVKM.

The chain employs TRBV7-3 and TRBJ2-2; 9 bases agree with TRBD1. CDR3 length: 16 amino acids. Trimming cost V 4 bases and J 4 bases; bases outside gene matches: 7. Germline loops: CDR1 SGHTA, CDR2 FQGTGA. For the CDR3, the DNA is TGTGCCAGCAGCTGGGGACAGGGTAGAGTCACCGGGGAGCTGTTTTTT. Its protein is CASSWGQGRVTGELFF. Full variable domain (remainder filled in from reference TRBV7-3 and TRBJ2-2): GAGVSQTPSNKVTEKGKYVELRCDPISGHTALYWYRQSLGQGPEFLIYFQGTGAADDSGLPNDRFFAVRPEGSVSTLKIQRTERGDSAVYLCASSWGQGRVTGELFFGEGSRLTVL.

The rearrangement joins TRBV7-2 to TRBJ2-4; 12 nucleotides align to TRBD2. The CDR3 contains 17 residues. The V and J ends lost 2 bases and 9 bases, in that order; junction bases with no gene match: 11. Looked up from germline, CDR1 is SGHTA and CDR2 is FQGNSA. The CDR3 region is CASSLSGTSGRHSIQYF. Written as DNA, the CDR3 is TGTGCCAGCAGCTTATCGGGGACTAGCGGGCGCCATAGCATTCAGTACTTC.

This chain joins TRBV7-2 and TRBJ2-7; a weak D match, TRBD2 (5 bases). CDR1 is SGHTA, CDR2 FQGNSA, per germline. The V and J ends lost 5 bases and 4 bases respectively, with 9 bases between them. The CDR3 sequence is 12 residues long. The CDR3 nucleotides are TGTGCCAGCAGCCCTGGCGGGTACGAGCAGTACTTC. It codes for CASSPGGYEQYF.

This chain connects TRBV3-1 (or the pseudogene TRBV3-2) to TRBJ2-1, with D tentatively TRBD1 or TRBD2 (5 bases each). There are 10 residues in the CDR3. Per germline, CDR1 LGHDT and CDR2 YNNKEL (reference sequence). V lost 4 bases and J lost 10, with 5 bases in between. CDR3 sequence: CASSRGEQFF. The CDR3 DNA is TGTGCCAGCAGCCGGGGGGAGCAGTTCTTC.

The V gene is TRBV7-2, the J gene TRBJ1-2; D gene unclear. CDR3 length: 13 residues. V lost 5 bases and J 5 bases, leaving 12 bases between the germline ends. Per the germline V gene, CDR1 is SGHTA and CDR2 is FQGNSA. The CDR3 is CASSGSGRYGYTF. As DNA, the CDR3 is TGTGCCAGCAGCGGCTCCGGGAGGTATGGCTACACCTTC.

This clone was detected once. V usage is TRBV19 and J usage is TRBJ2-2; 8 bases are shared with TRBD2. V lost 6 bases to trimming and J lost 1 base; unmatched junction nucleotides: 7. The CDR3 sequence is 16 residues long. Germline assignment: CDR1 LNHDA and CDR2 SQIVND (reference sequence). Written as DNA, the CDR3 is TGTGCCAGTAGCCTACCGGGAGGGAAGAACACCGGGGAGCTGTTTTTT. Translation gives CASSLPGGKNTGELFF.

V usage is TRBV6-2 or TRBV6-3 and J usage is TRBJ2-4; 11 bases are shared with TRBD2. J gave up 4 bases and V 5 bases, and 7 bases lay outside the gene matches. There are 16 residues in the CDR3. Germline loops: CDR1 MNHEY, CDR2 SVGEGT. CDR3 nucleotides: TGTGCCAGCAGTCCGGGGACTAGCGGAGATAAAAACATTCAGTACTTC. It yields the protein CASSPGTSGDKNIQYF.

The genes are TRBV21-1 and TRBJ2-7; TRBD1, the D gene given by the table, was not confirmed from the DNA. TRBV21-1 is described as a pseudogene. CDR3 length: 15 amino acids. CDR3 bases: TGTGCCAGCAGAAATCCGGGACAGGGGACCTACGAGCAGTACTTC. This translates into CASRNPGQGTYEQYF.

The CDR3 nucleotides are TGTGCCAGCACAATCGGCTGGATATATGGCTACACCTTC. Protein sequence: CASTIGWIYGYTF. J is TRBJ1-2 and V is TRBV6-5, with D uncertain. CDR1 and CDR2 from the germline V gene are MNHEY and SVGAGI. Trimming pared 7 bases from V and 5 bases from J, leaving 14 bases between. This CDR3 spans 13 amino acids.

V gene TRBV7-2 combines with J gene TRBJ2-7, with 10 bases identical to TRBD2. The CDR3 is made up of 16 amino acids. Germline V gene data show CDR1 as SGHTA and CDR2 as FQGNSA. V lost 1 base and J lost 4; bases outside the gene matches: 7. The CDR3 protein is CASSLGPAGGWYEQYF. CDR3 DNA sequence: TGTGCCAGCAGCTTAGGCCCAGCGGGAGGGTGGTACGAGCAGTACTTC.

The chain links TRBV4-3 to TRBJ1-3, with 8 bases fitting TRBD1. In germline, CDR1 is LGHNA, CDR2 YSLEER. The ends lost 2 bases at V and 4 bases at J; junction bases unmatched: 19. This CDR3 is 20 amino acids long. For the CDR3, the DNA is TGCGCCAGCAGCCAACTCCCTCCTGGACAGGGCTTATCGTTAGGAAACACCATATATTTT. This gives the protein CASSQLPPGQGLSLGNTIYF.

This clone was seen once. The chain employs TRBV6-4 and TRBJ1-6; D might be TRBD1 (5 bases). Germline V gives CDR1 MRHNA, CDR2 SNTAGT. The ends were cut back, 6 bases at V and 10 bases at J, with 16 bases in the middle. The CDR3 loop spans 14 amino acids. The CDR3 region has the DNA TGTGCCAGCAGCCGGCAGGGTGGGGACTCACCCCTCCACTTT. Its protein product is CASSRQGGDSPLHF.

This clone is classed as medium-sized (0.01 to 0.1%). V and J are TRBV7-9 and TRBJ2-7; D is undetermined. The CDR3 spans 12 residues. V was pared by 0 bases and J by 3 bases, with 3 bases between. Germline V CDR1 and CDR2: SEHNR, FQNEAQ (reference sequence). The CDR3: CASSLADYEQYF. CDR3 nucleotides: TGTGCCAGCAGCTTAGCTGACTACGAGCAGTACTTC.

This sequence joins TRBV6-5 and TRBJ2-7; 11 nucleotides agree with TRBD1. This CDR3 is built from 13 residues. The junction had 5 bases not matched to a gene; V was cut back by 8 bases and J by 5 bases. Germline V CDR1 and CDR2: MNHEY, SVGAGI. The CDR3 coding sequence is TGTGCCAGCCGGGACAGGGGGACCCACGAGCAGTACTTC. It yields the protein CASRDRGTHEQYF.

The rearrangement joins TRBV28 to TRBJ2-7; TRBD1 agrees at 8 bases. The V gene end was trimmed by 5 bases and the J gene end by 1 base; junction bases not matched to a gene: 7. The CDR3 is 15 residues long. The V gene's germline CDR1 is MDHEN and CDR2 SYDVKM. DNA of the CDR3: TGTGCCAGCAGTCCCGGGACAGGCCCGTCCTACGAGCAGTACTTC. Translating gives CASSPGTGPSYEQYF.

In the case of this clone: The same CDR3 arises from other DNA sequences in this sample as well. The CDR3 DNA is TGTGCCAGTAGTTTCAATAGCAATCAGCCCCAGCATTTT. Protein product: CASSFNSNQPQHF. V gene TRBV19 combines with J gene TRBJ1-5; the D is unclear. The CDR3 has 13 residues. Per germline, CDR1 LNHDA and CDR2 SQIVND (reference sequence). V shed 5 bases and J shed 0 bases, with 5 bases lying between them.

This chain uses TRBV7-9 with TRBJ2-1; D is undetermined. This CDR3 has 16 amino acids. Trimming cost V 6 bases and J 1 base, with 16 bases left between them. The germline CDR1 and CDR2 sequences are SEHNR and FQNEAQ (reference sequence). CDR3 sequence reads: CASSNQMVRSYNEQFF. In nucleotides, the CDR3 is TGTGCCAGCAGTAACCAGATGGTAAGGTCCTACAATGAGCAGTTCTTC.

This chain joins TRBV7-2 and TRBJ2-7; D is unresolved. The V gene lost 1 base and the J gene lost 6 bases, with 10 bases spanning the gap. The CDR3 runs to 13 residues. The germline V gene encodes CDR1 SGHTA and CDR2 FQGNSA. The CDR3 spells CASSLGQSSEQYF. The CDR3 DNA is TGTGCCAGCAGCTTAGGACAATCATCCGAGCAGTACTTC.

The chain links TRBV19 to TRBJ1-1; D not resolved. The V gene lost 5 bases and the J gene lost 5 bases, with 12 bases spanning the gap. The CDR3 length is 13 residues. CDR1 and CDR2 (germline): LNHDA, SQIVND (reference sequence). The CDR3 coding sequence is TGTGCCAGTAGTTGGGGATTGGATACTGAAGCTTTCTTT. Encoded protein: CASSWGLDTEAFF.

The genes are TRBV24-1 and TRBJ1-6; unclear D gene. This CDR3 has 14 amino acids. Trimming took off 7 bases at V and 10 bases at J, with 16 bases between the two ends. Germline values: CDR1 KGHDR, CDR2 SFDVKD. The CDR3 sequence: CATRGAAAGSPLHF. CDR3 DNA sequence: TGTGCCACCAGGGGAGCGGCAGCCGGGTCACCCCTCCACTTT.